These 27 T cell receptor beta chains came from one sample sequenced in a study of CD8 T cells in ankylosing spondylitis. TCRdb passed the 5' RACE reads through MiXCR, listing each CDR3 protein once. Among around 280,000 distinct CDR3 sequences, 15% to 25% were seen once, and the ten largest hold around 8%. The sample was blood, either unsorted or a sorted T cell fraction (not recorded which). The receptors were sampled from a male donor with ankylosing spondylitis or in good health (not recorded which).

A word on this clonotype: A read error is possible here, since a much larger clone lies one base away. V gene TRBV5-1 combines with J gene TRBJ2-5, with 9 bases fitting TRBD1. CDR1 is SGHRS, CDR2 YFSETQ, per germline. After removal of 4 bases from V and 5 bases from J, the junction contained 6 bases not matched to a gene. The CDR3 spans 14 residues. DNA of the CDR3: TGCGCCAGCAGCCCCGGGACAGGGCTTGAGACCCAGTACTTC. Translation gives CASSPGTGLETQYF.

The CDR3 DNA sequence: TGTGCCAGCAGCCAGTTGGGCAGGGGGAACTACGAGCAGTACGTC. This encodes CASSQLGRGNYEQYV. V is TRBV7-9 and J is TRBJ2-7, with 7 bases lining up with TRBD1. The V and J ends lost 5 bases and 3 bases, in that order; junction bases with no gene match: 10. The CDR3 totals 15 residues. From germline, CDR1 is SEHNR and CDR2 FQNEAQ (reference sequence).

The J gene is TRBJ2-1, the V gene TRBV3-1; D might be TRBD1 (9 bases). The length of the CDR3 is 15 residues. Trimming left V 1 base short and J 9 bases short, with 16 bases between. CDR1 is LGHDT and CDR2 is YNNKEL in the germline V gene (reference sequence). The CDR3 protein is CASSQAAGGQGEQFF. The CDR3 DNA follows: TGTGCCAGCAGCCAAGCGGCGGGGGGACAGGGTGAGCAGTTCTTC.

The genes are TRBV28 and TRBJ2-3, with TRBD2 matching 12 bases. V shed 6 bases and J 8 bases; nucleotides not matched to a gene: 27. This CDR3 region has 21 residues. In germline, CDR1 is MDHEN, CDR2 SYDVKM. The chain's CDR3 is CASREQGAFGLAGGPGLTQYF. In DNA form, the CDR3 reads TGTGCCAGCAGGGAACAGGGGGCATTCGGGCTAGCGGGGGGGCCCGGTCTTACGCAGTATTTT.

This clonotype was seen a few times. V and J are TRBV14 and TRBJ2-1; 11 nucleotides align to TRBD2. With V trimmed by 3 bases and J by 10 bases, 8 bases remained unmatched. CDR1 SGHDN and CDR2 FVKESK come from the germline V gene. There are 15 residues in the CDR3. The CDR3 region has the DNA TGTGCCAGCAGCCAGGGTAGCGGGAGGGCCTGGGAGCAGTTCTTC. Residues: CASSQGSGRAWEQFF.

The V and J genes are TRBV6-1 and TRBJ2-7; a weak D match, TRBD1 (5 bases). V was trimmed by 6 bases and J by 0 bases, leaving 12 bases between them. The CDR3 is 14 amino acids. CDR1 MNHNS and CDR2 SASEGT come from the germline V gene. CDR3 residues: CASRRTLSSYEQYV. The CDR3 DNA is TGTGCCAGCAGAAGGACACTCAGCTCCTACGAGCAGTACGTC.

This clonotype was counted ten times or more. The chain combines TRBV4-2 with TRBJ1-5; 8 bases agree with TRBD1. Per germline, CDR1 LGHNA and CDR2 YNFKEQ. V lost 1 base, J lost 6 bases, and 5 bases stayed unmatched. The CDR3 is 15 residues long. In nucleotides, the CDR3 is TGTGCCAGCAGCCAAGGGGCAGGGGGCAGTCAGCCCCAGCATTTT. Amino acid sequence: CASSQGAGGSQPQHF.

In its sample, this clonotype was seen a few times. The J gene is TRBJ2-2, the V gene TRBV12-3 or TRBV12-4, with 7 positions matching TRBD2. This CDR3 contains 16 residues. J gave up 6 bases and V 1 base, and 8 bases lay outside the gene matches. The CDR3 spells CASSLGAGLTPGELFF. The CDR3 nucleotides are TGTGCCAGCAGTTTAGGAGCGGGGCTCACACCCGGGGAGCTGTTTTTT.

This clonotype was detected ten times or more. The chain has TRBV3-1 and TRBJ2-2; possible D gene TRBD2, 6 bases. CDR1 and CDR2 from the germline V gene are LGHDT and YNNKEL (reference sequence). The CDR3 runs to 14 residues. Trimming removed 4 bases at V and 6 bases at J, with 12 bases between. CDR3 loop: CASSLRLVPGELFF. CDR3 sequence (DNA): TGTGCCAGCAGCCTTCGACTAGTGCCCGGGGAGCTGTTTTTT.

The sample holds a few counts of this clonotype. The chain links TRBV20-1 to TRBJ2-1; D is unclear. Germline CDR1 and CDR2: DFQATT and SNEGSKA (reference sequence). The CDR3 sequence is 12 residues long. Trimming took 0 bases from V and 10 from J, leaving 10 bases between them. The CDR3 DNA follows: TGCAGTGCTAGAGATATCACGGAGGAGCAGTTCTTC. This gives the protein CSARDITEEQFF.

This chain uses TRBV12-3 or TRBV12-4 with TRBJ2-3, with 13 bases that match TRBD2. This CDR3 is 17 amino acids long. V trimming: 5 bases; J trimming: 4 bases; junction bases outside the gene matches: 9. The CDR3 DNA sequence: TGTGCCAGCAGTCCCCGGACTAGCGGGAGCTCGGCAGATACGCAGTATTTT. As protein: CASSPRTSGSSADTQYF.

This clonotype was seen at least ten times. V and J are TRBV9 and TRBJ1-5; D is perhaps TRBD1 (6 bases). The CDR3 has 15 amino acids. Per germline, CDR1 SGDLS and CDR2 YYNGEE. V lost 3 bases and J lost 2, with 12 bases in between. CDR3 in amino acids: CASSGTGFGNQPQHF. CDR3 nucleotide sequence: TGTGCCAGCAGCGGAACAGGGTTCGGCAATCAGCCCCAGCATTTT.

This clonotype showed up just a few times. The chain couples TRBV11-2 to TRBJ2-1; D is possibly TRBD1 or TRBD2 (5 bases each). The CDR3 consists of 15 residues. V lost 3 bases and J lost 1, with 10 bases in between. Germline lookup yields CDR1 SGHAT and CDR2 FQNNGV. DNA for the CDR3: TGTGCCAGCAGCTTCGGGGCCCAATCCTACAATGAGCAGTTCTTC. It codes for CASSFGAQSYNEQFF.

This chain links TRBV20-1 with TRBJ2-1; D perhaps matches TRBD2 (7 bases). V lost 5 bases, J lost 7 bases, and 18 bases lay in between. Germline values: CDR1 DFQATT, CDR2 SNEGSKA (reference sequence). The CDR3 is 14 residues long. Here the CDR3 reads CSAGGAGWINEQFF. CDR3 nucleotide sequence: TGCAGTGCTGGGGGGGCGGGATGGATTAATGAGCAGTTCTTC.

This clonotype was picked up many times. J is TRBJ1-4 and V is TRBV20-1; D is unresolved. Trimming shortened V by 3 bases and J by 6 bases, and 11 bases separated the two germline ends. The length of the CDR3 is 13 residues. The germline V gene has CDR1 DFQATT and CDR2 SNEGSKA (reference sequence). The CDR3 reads CSASQLSYEKLFF. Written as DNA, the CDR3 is TGCAGTGCTAGCCAGCTCTCCTATGAAAAACTGTTTTTT.

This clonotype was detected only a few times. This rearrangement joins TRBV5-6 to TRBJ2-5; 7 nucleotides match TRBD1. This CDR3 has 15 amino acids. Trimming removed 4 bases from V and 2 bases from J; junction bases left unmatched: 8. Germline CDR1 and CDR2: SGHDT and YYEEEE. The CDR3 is CASSHPGTAQETQYF. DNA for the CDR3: TGTGCCAGCAGCCACCCTGGGACAGCTCAAGAGACCCAGTACTTC.

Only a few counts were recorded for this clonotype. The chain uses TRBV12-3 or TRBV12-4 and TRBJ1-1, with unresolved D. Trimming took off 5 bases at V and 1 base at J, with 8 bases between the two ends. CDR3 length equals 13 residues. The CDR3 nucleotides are TGTGCCAGCAGTAGAGTCAGGAACACTGAAGCTTTCTTT. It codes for CASSRVRNTEAFF.

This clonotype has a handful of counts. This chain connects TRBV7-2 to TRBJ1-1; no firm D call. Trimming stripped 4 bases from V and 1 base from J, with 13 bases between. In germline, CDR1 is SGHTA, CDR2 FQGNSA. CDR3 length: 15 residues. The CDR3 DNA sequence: TGTGCCAGCAGCTCCCAACCTCGGGGGAACACTGAAGCTTTCTTT. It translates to CASSSQPRGNTEAFF. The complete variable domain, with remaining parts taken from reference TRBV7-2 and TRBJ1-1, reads GAGVSQSPSNKVTEKGKDVELRCDPISGHTALYWYRQSLGQGLEFLIYFQGNSAPDKSGLPSDRFSAERTGGSVSTLTIQRTQQEDSAVYLCASSSQPRGNTEAFFGQGTRLTVV.

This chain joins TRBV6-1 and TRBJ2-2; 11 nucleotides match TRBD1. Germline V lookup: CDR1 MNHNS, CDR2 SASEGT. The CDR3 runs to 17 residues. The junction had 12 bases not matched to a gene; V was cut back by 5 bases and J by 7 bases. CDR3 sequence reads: CASSPRTGGDLDGELFF. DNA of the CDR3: TGTGCCAGCAGTCCGCGGACAGGGGGCGATTTGGACGGGGAGCTGTTTTTT.

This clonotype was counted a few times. The CDR3 protein is CASGKGIVGEKLFF. CDR3 bases: TGCGCCAGCGGAAAAGGAATCGTCGGTGAAAAACTGTTTTTT. This chain connects TRBV5-1 to TRBJ1-4; D remains ambiguous. CDR3 length equals 14 residues. The V gene lost 7 bases and the J gene lost 7 bases, with 17 bases spanning the gap. Looked up from germline, CDR1 is SGHRS and CDR2 is YFSETQ.

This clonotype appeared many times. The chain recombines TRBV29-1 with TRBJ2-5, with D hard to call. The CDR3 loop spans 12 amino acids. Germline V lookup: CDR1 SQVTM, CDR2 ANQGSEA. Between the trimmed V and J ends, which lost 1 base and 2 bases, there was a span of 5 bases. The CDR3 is CSVEVGQETQYF. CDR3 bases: TGCAGCGTTGAAGTGGGGCAAGAGACCCAGTACTTC.

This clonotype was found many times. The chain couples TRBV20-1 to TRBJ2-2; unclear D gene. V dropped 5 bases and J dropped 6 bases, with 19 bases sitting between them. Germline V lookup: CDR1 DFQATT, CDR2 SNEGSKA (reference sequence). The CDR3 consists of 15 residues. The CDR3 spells CSALTQRTEAGELFF. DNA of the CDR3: TGCAGTGCTCTCACACAACGCACCGAGGCCGGGGAGCTGTTTTTT.

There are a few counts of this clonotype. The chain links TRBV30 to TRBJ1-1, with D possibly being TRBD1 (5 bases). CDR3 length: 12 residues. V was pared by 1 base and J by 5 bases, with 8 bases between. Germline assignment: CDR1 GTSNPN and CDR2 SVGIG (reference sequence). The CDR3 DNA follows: TGTGCCTGGAGTGGGGGGTGGACTGAAGCTTTCTTT. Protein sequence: CAWSGGWTEAFF.

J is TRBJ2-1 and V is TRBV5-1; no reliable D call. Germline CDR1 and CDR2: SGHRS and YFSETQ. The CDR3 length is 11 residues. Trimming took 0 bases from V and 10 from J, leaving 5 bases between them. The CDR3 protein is CASSLGWEQFF. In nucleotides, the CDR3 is TGCGCCAGCAGCTTGGGGTGGGAGCAGTTCTTC. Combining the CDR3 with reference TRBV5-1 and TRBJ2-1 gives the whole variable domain KAGVTQTPRYLIKTRGQQVTLSCSPISGHRSVSWYQQTPGQGLQFLFEYFSETQRNKGNFPGRFSGRQFSNSRSEMNVSTLELGDSALYLCASSLGWEQFFGPGTRLTVL.

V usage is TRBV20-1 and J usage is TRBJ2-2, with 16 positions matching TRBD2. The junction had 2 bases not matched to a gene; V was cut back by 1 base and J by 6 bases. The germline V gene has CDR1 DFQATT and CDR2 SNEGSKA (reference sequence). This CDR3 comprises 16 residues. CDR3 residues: CSARAGTSGRAGELFF. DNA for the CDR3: TGCAGTGCTAGAGCAGGGACTAGCGGGAGGGCCGGGGAGCTGTTTTTT.

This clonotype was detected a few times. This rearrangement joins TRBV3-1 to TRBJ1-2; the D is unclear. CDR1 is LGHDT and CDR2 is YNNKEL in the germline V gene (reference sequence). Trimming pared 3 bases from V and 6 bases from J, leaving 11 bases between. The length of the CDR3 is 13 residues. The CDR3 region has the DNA TGTGCCAGCAGCCAGAATGGAGTTAATGGCTACACCTTC. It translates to CASSQNGVNGYTF.

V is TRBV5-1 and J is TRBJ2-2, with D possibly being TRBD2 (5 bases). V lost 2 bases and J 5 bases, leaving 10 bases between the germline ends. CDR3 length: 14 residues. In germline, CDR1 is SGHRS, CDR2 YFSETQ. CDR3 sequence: CASSLPAVTGELFF. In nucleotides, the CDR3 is TGCGCCAGCAGCTTACCAGCGGTTACCGGGGAGCTGTTTTTT.